This T cell receptor (beta chain) was sequenced in a study of T cell responses to AZD1222 COVID-19 vaccine. Overall study findings and caveats: The study found vaccine-associated CD4 TCRs spanning spike, dominant at 160-218 and 743-854. The breadth and depth of Spike-specific TCRs increased once two AZD1222 doses had been given. Repertoires were sampled only after the peak T cell response. Most donors were white British, females outnumbered males, and clonal diversity was possibly underestimated.

The CDR3 covers 15 residues. Between the trimmed V and J ends, which lost 1 base and 4 bases, there was a span of 11 bases. CDR1 is SEHNR, CDR2 FQNEAQ, per germline (reference sequence). In its sample, this clone was seen once. Its antigen is currently unknown. The data were produced by immunoSEQ multiplex PCR, yet TCRdb's version contains in-frame clones alone and is incomplete. The sample lists about 83,000 clones; around nine tenths were seen once. This specimen was peripheral blood, taken on day 0 of MenACWY control vaccination. The clonotype was recovered from an adult in good health. The chain recombines TRBV7-9 with TRBJ2-1; maybe TRBD1 (5 bases). The CDR3 here is CASSLGPAGYNEQFF. Written as DNA, the CDR3 is TGTGCCAGCAGCTTAGGCCCCGCAGGGTACAATGAGCAGTTCTTC.